The 5 T cell receptor beta chains presented below share a single source sample, sequenced in a study of T cell responses to AZD1222 COVID-19 vaccine. The table came from immunoSEQ multiplex PCR; TCRdb's copy has only in-frame clones and leaves some out. This sample yields 150,000 to 200,000 clones, of which about nine tenths are seen a single time; 2.5% to 3.5% belongs to the top ten. The sample here was peripheral blood, taken on day 0 of AZD1222 vaccination. The source is an adult in good health.

The table lists this clone with a few counts. The gene calls are TRBV7-9 and TRBJ2-2; possible D gene TRBD1, 6 bases. This CDR3 has 14 residues. The V gene's germline CDR1 is SEHNR and CDR2 FQNEAQ (reference sequence). CDR3 residues: CMGDTGPNTGELFF. The CDR3 DNA reads as TGTATGGGGGATACAGGGCCCAACACCGGGGAGCTGTTTTTT. Based on the CDR3 plus reference TRBV7-9 and TRBJ2-2, the full variable domain is DTGVSQNPRHKITKRGQNVTFRCDPISEHNRLYWYRQTLGQGPEFLTYFQNEAQLEKSRLLSDRFSAERPKGSFSTLEIQRTEQGDSAMYLCMGDTGPNTGELFFGEGSRLTVL.

This sequence joins TRBV5-4 and TRBJ2-3, with 8 bases lining up with TRBD1. J was trimmed by 3 bases and V by 0 bases; bases with no gene match: 6. Germline V lookup: CDR1 SGHNT, CDR2 YYREEE (reference sequence). This CDR3 is built from 16 residues. The CDR3 protein is CASSLVQGARTDTQYF. The CDR3 bases are TGTGCCAGCAGCTTGGTCCAGGGGGCAAGGACAGATACGCAGTATTTT.

The chain uses TRBV2 and TRBJ2-3; 16 bases are shared with TRBD2. V was pared by 6 bases and J by 5 bases, with 8 bases of the junction left unmatched. In germline, CDR1 is SNHLY, CDR2 FYNNEI. The CDR3 has 17 amino acids. The DNA of the CDR3 is TGTGCCAGCAGGGACACGGGACTAGCGGGGGGGGTAGATACGCAGTATTTT. It codes for CASRDTGLAGGVDTQYF.

Here the CDR3 reads CAWGVNAQQPQHF. DNA of the CDR3: TGTGCCTGGGGGGTAAACGCCCAACAGCCCCAGCATTTT. The chain couples TRBV30 to TRBJ1-5; D ambiguous. The CDR3 has 13 residues. V lost 5 bases, J lost 7 bases, and 15 bases lay in between. Germline CDR1 GTSNPN, CDR2 SVGIG (reference sequence).

This chain links TRBV7-9 with TRBJ1-2; a weak D match, TRBD1 (6 bases). V lost 0 bases to trimming and J lost 0 bases, with 14 bases between them. Germline lookup yields CDR1 SEHNR and CDR2 FQNEAQ (reference sequence). This CDR3 is 17 amino acids long. The DNA of the CDR3 is TGTGCCAGCAGCTTAGCGGGGGACACATATACTAACTATGGCTACACCTTC. Its protein product is CASSLAGDTYTNYGYTF.